This T cell receptor (beta chain) appears in the sequencing data of a study of T cells in Graves' hyperthyroidism and ophthalmopathy. Researchers took RNA transcripts and amplified the TCR beta CDR3 regions from them. TCR CDR3 regions were first amplified by RT-PCR with HTBI primers. Each CDR3 protein gets one entry after TCRdb re-called the multiplex PCR reads with MiXCR. The repertoire includes around 300,000 distinct CDR3 sequences, roughly an eighth of them detected once, and 34% sits in the top ten. Trimming removed 6 bases from V and 0 bases from J, with 8 bases in between. This CDR3 is built from 13 residues. Germline loops: CDR1 SNHLY, CDR2 FYNNEI. Many counts were recorded for this clonotype.

This clonotype was sampled from a woman in her 40s with Graves' ophthalmopathy. The sequenced sample consisted of blood. This chain uses TRBV2 with TRBJ2-5; D gene ambiguous. CDR3 amino acids: CASSQDNQETQYF. In DNA, the CDR3 is TGTGCCAGCAGCCAGGATAACCAAGAGACCCAGTACTTC.